These 22 T cell receptor beta chains were all obtained from the same sample, sequenced in a study of T-cell reconstitution after alpha-beta-depleted transplantation in children. Preparing the TCRbeta library involved the use of unique molecular identifiers. TCRdb reanalysed the PCR reads using MiXCR and keeps one entry per CDR3 protein. The sample lists about 250,000 distinct CDR3 sequences, more than 20% occurring once. The source was PBMCs, mostly from graft donor cells, collected 360 days after TCRalphabeta/CD19-depleted stem cell transplant. Every receptor here comes from a female patient aged 2-10 years who had a stem cell transplant for congenital amegakaryocytic thrombocytopenia, so the T cells may come from the graft donor.

The rearrangement links TRBV6-5 to TRBJ2-5, with D possibly being TRBD1 (5 bases). Trimming removed 2 bases from V and 4 bases from J, with 14 bases in between. Germline loops: CDR1 MNHEY, CDR2 SVGAGI. This CDR3 is built from 15 residues. CDR3 in amino acids: CASSYTRTRAETQYF. Written as DNA, the CDR3 is TGTGCCAGCAGTTACACCAGGACCAGGGCAGAGACCCAGTACTTC.

This clonotype came up a few times. The chain has TRBV28 and TRBJ1-5; 7 bases match TRBD1. This CDR3 contains 15 residues. With 3 bases clipped from V and 5 bases from J, the junction kept 7 bases outside the gene matches. Germline V CDR1 and CDR2: MDHEN, SYDVKM. In DNA form, the CDR3 reads TGTGCCAGCAGTTTTGCAGGGGGGAATCATCAGCCCCAGCATTTT. Translated, it gives CASSFAGGNHQPQHF. Supplemented by reference TRBV28 and TRBJ1-5, the full variable domain reads DVKVTQSSRYLVKRTGEKVFLECVQDMDHENMFWYRQDPGLGLRLIYFSYDVKMKEKGDIPEGYSVSREKKERFSLILESASTNQTSMYLCASSFAGGNHQPQHFGDGTRLSIL.

In its sample, this clonotype was seen a few times. The CDR3 spells CASSEWASNQPQHF. CDR3 nucleotide sequence: TGTGCCAGCAGTGAATGGGCAAGCAATCAGCCCCAGCATTTT. The chain recombines TRBV2 with TRBJ1-5, with D unclear. The CDR3 runs 14 residues. V was shortened by 2 bases and J by 1 base, with 6 bases between the two germline ends. The germline CDR1 and CDR2 sequences are SNHLY and FYNNEI.

This chain joins TRBV19 and TRBJ2-3, with D uncertain. This CDR3 has 13 amino acids. Germline V gene lookup returns CDR1 LNHDA and CDR2 SQIVND (reference sequence). Trimming shortened V by 7 bases and J by 2 bases, and 10 bases separated the two germline ends. CDR3: CASMGTSTDTQYF. The CDR3, as DNA: TGTGCCAGTATGGGCACCTCCACAGATACGCAGTATTTT.

The chain carries TRBV28 and TRBJ2-5, with D unclear. The CDR3 has 15 residues. The germline gives CDR1 MDHEN, CDR2 SYDVKM. Trimming removed 3 bases at V and 2 bases at J, with 13 bases between. Written as DNA, the CDR3 is TGTGCCAGCAGTTTCCCTCCCGCATCTCAAGAGACCCAGTACTTC. Encoded protein: CASSFPPASQETQYF.

V and J are TRBV30 and TRBJ2-7, with 9 bases that match TRBD1. The CDR3 has 13 amino acids. The V gene's germline CDR1 is GTSNPN and CDR2 SVGIG (reference sequence). V trimming: 4 bases; J trimming: 4 bases; junction bases outside the gene matches: 5. This CDR3 reads CAWKGTGRYEQYF. The DNA of the CDR3 is TGTGCCTGGAAGGGGACAGGGAGGTACGAGCAGTACTTC. Combining the CDR3 with reference TRBV30 and TRBJ2-7 gives the whole variable domain SQTIHQWPATLVQPVGSPLSLECTVEGTSNPNLYWYRQAAGRGLQLLFYSVGIGQISSEVPQNLSASRPQDRQFILSSKKLLLSDSGFYLCAWKGTGRYEQYFGPGTRLTVT.

The V call is TRBV12-3 or TRBV12-4, the J call TRBJ2-7; D gene uncertain. V was pared by 2 bases and J by 5 bases, with 13 bases between. This CDR3 region has 14 residues. The CDR3 sequence: CASSLMWEGNEQYF. The CDR3 DNA sequence: TGTGCCAGCAGTTTAATGTGGGAAGGGAACGAGCAGTACTTC.

In this sample, this clonotype turned up a few times. This chain uses TRBV5-1 with TRBJ2-2; 7 bases are a match to TRBD1. CDR1 is SGHRS, CDR2 YFSETQ, per germline. The V segment lost 2 bases and the J segment 4 bases; nucleotides outside the gene matches: 8. The CDR3 loop spans 16 amino acids. CDR3 nucleotide sequence: TGCGCCAGCAGCTTTTTTAGGGACAGACGCACCGGGGAGCTGTTTTTT. Protein: CASSFFRDRRTGELFF. The full variable domain, rest sourced from reference TRBV5-1 and TRBJ2-2, is KAGVTQTPRYLIKTRGQQVTLSCSPISGHRSVSWYQQTPGQGLQFLFEYFSETQRNKGNFPGRFSGRQFSNSRSEMNVSTLELGDSALYLCASSFFRDRRTGELFFGEGSRLTVL.

This clonotype was picked up a small number of times. The chain is built from TRBV2 and TRBJ1-3, with a possible D match to TRBD1 (5 bases). V lost 2 bases, J lost 4 bases, and 9 bases lay in between. Germline assignment: CDR1 SNHLY and CDR2 FYNNEI. This CDR3 region has 14 residues. The CDR3 spells CASSERTTGNTIYF. The CDR3 DNA follows: TGTGCCAGCAGTGAACGGACAACCGGAAACACCATATATTTT.

This clonotype was observed a handful of times. The chain employs TRBV12-3 or TRBV12-4 and TRBJ2-3, with TRBD1 identical over 10 bases. The ends lost 5 bases at V and 4 bases at J; junction bases unmatched: 6. CDR3 length: 15 residues. CDR3 DNA sequence: TGTGCCAGCAGTCGGACAGGGGGTAGCTCAGATACGCAGTATTTT. This encodes CASSRTGGSSDTQYF.

Only a few counts were recorded for this clonotype. The chain couples TRBV20-1 to TRBJ2-5, with TRBD2 identical over 9 bases. Looked up from germline, CDR1 is DFQATT and CDR2 is SNEGSKA (reference sequence). CDR3 length equals 14 residues. For the CDR3, the DNA is TGCAGGGCAATCCATGGGACTAGCCCAGAGACCCAGTACTTC. Protein sequence: CRAIHGTSPETQYF.

This chain uses TRBV15 with TRBJ2-5; weak D call: TRBD1 (6 bases). CDR1 LNHNV and CDR2 YYDKDF come from the germline V gene (reference sequence). The germline V and J ends were trimmed by 4 bases and 4 bases, with 16 bases remaining between them. CDR3 length: 15 amino acids. The CDR3 coding sequence is TGTGCCACCAGCAAGACAGGATGGAGAGGAGAGACCCAGTACTTC. Residues: CATSKTGWRGETQYF.

This clonotype was counted a few times. V and J are TRBV30 and TRBJ1-1; a weak D match, TRBD1 (6 bases). Between the trimmed V and J ends, which lost 5 bases and 5 bases, there was a span of 12 bases. Germline V gene data show CDR1 as GTSNPN and CDR2 as SVGIG (reference sequence). The CDR3 has 12 residues. CDR3 sequence reads: CAWGMGATEAFF. The CDR3 coding sequence is TGTGCCTGGGGGATGGGGGCGACTGAAGCTTTCTTT.

This clonotype was observed a few times. The CDR3 coding sequence is TGTGCCAGCAGTTTTGATATGGCCCATGGCTACACCTTC. Amino acids: CASSFDMAHGYTF. The J gene is TRBJ1-2, the V gene TRBV27; D call uncertain. V was shortened by 3 bases and J by 6 bases, with 11 bases between the two germline ends. The CDR3 is 13 amino acids. The germline gives CDR1 MNHEY, CDR2 SMNVEV (reference sequence).

The rearrangement joins TRBV6-1 to TRBJ2-5; D unclear. V lost 8 bases to trimming and J lost 1 base, with 17 bases between them. The CDR3 totals 15 residues. Looked up from germline, CDR1 is MNHNS and CDR2 is SASEGT. The CDR3 DNA is TGTGCCAGCGTGGGGAAAACTCCCGCCCAAGAGACCCAGTACTTC. It yields the protein CASVGKTPAQETQYF.

This chain uses TRBV20-1 with TRBJ2-1, with 14 bases matching TRBD2. This CDR3 contains 18 residues. V lost 6 bases to trimming and J lost 4 bases; unmatched junction nucleotides: 14. Per the germline V gene, CDR1 is DFQATT and CDR2 is SNEGSKA (reference sequence). The CDR3 loop is CSAETGLAGDSGYNEQFF. The CDR3, as DNA: TGCAGTGCAGAGACGGGACTAGCGGGAGATAGTGGTTACAATGAGCAGTTCTTC.

The V and J genes are TRBV28 and TRBJ2-3, with 14 bases fitting TRBD2. This CDR3 has 16 residues. The ends lost 4 bases at V and 6 bases at J; junction bases unmatched: 6. Looked up from germline, CDR1 is MDHEN and CDR2 is SYDVKM. The CDR3: CASSSSTSGGADTQYF. CDR3 nucleotide sequence: TGTGCCAGCAGTTCATCGACTAGCGGGGGGGCGGATACGCAGTATTTT.

This clonotype was seen only a few times. V gene TRBV14 combines with J gene TRBJ2-1; maybe TRBD2 (5 bases). This CDR3 contains 14 residues. The V end lost 4 bases, the J end lost 9 bases, and 16 bases lay between the germline ends. Per germline, CDR1 SGHDN and CDR2 FVKESK. In DNA form, the CDR3 reads TGTGCCAGCAGCCTGAGGGCCCTCCGTGGTGAGCAGTTCTTC. Its protein product is CASSLRALRGEQFF.

This clonotype appeared a few times. CDR3 nucleotides: TGCGCCAGCAGCCATCCCATTCGACAGGGGGCATATGGCTACACCTTC. Its translation is CASSHPIRQGAYGYTF. The rearrangement uses TRBV4-1 and TRBJ1-2; 10 nucleotides line up with TRBD1. The CDR3 is 16 residues long. Germline V lookup: CDR1 MGHRA, CDR2 YSYEKL. After removal of 3 bases from V and 5 bases from J, the junction contained 9 bases not matched to a gene.

This clonotype was detected many times. This chain uses TRBV20-1 with TRBJ2-3, with 7 bases fitting TRBD2. The ends lost 0 bases at V and 1 base at J; junction bases unmatched: 7. The CDR3 consists of 16 residues. The germline V gene has CDR1 DFQATT and CDR2 SNEGSKA (reference sequence). CDR3 coding DNA: TGCAGTGCTAGAGATGTTGATAGCGGGCGCACAGATACGCAGTATTTT. This sequence encodes CSARDVDSGRTDTQYF.

This clonotype has only a few counts. The chain couples TRBV12-3 or TRBV12-4 to TRBJ2-5; D may be TRBD2 (6 bases). This CDR3 is 14 amino acids long. Trimming took off 5 bases at V and 1 base at J, with 11 bases between the two ends. CDR3 coding DNA: TGTGCCAGCAGTGTCCGGGAGCGCCAAGAGACCCAGTACTTC. Protein sequence: CASSVRERQETQYF.

The chain uses TRBV7-8 and TRBJ2-5; the match to TRBD2 covers 14 bases. This CDR3 contains 17 residues. V shed 0 bases, J shed 2 bases, and the junction held 2 bases outside the gene matches. The germline V gene encodes CDR1 SGHVS and CDR2 FQNEAQ. The CDR3 bases are TGTGCCAGCAGCTTAGCGAGACTAGCGGGAGGGCAAGAGACCCAGTACTTC. It is translated as CASSLARLAGGQETQYF. Supplemented by reference TRBV7-8 and TRBJ2-5, the full variable domain reads GAGVSQSPRYKVAKRGQDVALRCDPISGHVSLFWYQQALGQGPEFLTYFQNEAQLDKSGLPSDRFFAERPEGSVSTLKIQRTQQEDSAVYLCASSLARLAGGQETQYFGPGTRLLVL.